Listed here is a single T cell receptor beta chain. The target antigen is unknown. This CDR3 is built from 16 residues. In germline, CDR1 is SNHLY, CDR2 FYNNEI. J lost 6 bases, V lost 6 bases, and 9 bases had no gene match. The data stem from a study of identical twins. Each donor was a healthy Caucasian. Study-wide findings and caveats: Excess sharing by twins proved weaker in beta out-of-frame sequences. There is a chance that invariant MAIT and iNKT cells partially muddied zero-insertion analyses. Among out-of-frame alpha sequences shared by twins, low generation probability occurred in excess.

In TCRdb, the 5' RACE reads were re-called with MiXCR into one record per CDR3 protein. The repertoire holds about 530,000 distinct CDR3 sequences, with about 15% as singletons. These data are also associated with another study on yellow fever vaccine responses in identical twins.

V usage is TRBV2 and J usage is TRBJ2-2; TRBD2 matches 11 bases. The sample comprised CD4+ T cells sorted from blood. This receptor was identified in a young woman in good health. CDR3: CASRPTSGSSSGELFF. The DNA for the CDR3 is TGTGCCAGCAGGCCCACTAGCGGGAGCTCATCCGGGGAGCTGTTTTTT.